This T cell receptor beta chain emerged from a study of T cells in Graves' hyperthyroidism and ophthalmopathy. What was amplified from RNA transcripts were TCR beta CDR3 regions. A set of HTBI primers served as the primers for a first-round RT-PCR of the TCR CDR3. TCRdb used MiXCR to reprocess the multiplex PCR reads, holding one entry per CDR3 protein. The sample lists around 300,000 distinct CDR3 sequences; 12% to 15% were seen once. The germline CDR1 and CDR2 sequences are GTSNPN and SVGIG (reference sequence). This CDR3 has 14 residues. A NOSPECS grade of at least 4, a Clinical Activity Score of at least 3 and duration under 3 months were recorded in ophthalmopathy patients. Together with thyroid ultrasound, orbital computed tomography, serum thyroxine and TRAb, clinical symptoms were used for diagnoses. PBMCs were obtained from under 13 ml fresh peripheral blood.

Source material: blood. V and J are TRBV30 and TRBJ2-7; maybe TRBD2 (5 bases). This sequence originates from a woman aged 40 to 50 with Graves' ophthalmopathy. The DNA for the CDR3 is TGTGCTTCGAGAACGGACTCCGTATCCTACGAGCAGTACTTC. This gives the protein CASRTDSVSYEQYF.